This TCR beta chain was identified during a study of T cell changes during pregnancy in multiple sclerosis. Only in-frame clones appear in the TCRdb table, and some are missing; sequencing was by immunoSEQ multiplex PCR. The table lists roughly 48,000 clones, roughly 85% of them singletons. The V end lost 5 bases, the J end lost 1 base, and 12 bases lay between the germline ends. The CDR3 length is 15 residues. Germline values: CDR1 MNHEY, CDR2 SMNVEV (reference sequence). The clonotype comes from a female donor with multiple sclerosis, enrolled in a pregnancy study. The chain carries TRBV27 and TRBJ1-5, with a weak D call TRBD1 (6 bases). The source was CD4+ T cells from peripheral blood mononuclear cells, collected in the second trimester of pregnancy. CDR3 loop: CASSVNRVSNQPQHF. CDR3 DNA: TGTGCCAGCAGTGTAAACAGGGTCAGCAATCAGCCCCAGCATTTT.